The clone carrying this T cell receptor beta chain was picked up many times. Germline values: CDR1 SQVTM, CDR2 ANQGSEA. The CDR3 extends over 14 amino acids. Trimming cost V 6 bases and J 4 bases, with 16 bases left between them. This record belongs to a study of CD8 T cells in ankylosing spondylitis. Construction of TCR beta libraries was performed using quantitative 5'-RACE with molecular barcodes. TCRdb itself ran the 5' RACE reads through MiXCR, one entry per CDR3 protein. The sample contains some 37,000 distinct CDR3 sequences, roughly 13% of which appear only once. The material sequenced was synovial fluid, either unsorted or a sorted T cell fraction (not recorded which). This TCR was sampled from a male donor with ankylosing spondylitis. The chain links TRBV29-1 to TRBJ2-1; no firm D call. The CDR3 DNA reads TGCAGCGTCCACCGGTCTGACGGGTACAATGAGCAGTTCTTC. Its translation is CSVHRSDGYNEQFF.